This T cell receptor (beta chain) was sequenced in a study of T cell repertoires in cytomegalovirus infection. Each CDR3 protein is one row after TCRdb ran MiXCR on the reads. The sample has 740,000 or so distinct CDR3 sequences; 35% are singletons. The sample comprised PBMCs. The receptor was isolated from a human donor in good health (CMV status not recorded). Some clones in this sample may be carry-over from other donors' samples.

CDR3 nucleotides: TGTGCCAGCAGCGGACCCGGGACCCCCTCGGAGACCCAGTACTTC. Amino acid sequence: CASSGPGTPSETQYF. The genes are TRBV3-1 and TRBJ2-5; D could derive from TRBD1 or TRBD2 (5 bases each). Deletions cut 5 bases from V and 5 bases from J, with 18 bases between. The CDR3 is made up of 15 amino acids. The germline V gene has CDR1 LGHDT and CDR2 YNNKEL (reference sequence).